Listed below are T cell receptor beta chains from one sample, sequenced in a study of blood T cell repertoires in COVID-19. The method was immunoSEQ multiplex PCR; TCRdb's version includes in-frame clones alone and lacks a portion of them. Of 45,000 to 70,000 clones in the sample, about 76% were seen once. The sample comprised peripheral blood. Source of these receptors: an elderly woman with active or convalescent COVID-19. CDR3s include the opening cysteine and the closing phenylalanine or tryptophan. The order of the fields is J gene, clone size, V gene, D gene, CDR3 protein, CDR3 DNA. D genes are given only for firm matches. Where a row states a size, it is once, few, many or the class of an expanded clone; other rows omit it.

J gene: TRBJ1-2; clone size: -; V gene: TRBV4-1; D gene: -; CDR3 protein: CASSQDAEGRGNYGYTF; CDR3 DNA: TGCGCCAGCAGCCAAGATGCGGAGGGTCGGGGTAACTATGGCTACACCTTC
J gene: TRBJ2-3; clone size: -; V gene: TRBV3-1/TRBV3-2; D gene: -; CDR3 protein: CASSQVQLTDTQYF; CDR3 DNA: TGTGCCAGCAGCCAAGTACAGCTCACAGATACGCAGTATTTT
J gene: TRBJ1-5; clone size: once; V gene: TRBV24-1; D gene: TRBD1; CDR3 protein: CATSEAGGNQPQHF; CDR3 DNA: TGTGCCACCAGTGAAGCAGGGGGGAATCAGCCCCAGCATTTT
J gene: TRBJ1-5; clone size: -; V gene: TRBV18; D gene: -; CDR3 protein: CASSRRDLAAWPQHF; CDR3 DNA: TGTGCCAGCTCACGAAGAGACTTGGCCGCCTGGCCCCAGCATTTT
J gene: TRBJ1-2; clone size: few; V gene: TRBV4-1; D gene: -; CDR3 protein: CASSTREGYTF; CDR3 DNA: TGCGCCAGCAGCACCAGGGAAGGCTACACCTTC
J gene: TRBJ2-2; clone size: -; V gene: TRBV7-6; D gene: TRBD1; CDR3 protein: CASSWTGRNTGELFF; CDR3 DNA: TGTGCCAGCAGCTGGACAGGGAGAAACACCGGGGAGCTGTTTTTT
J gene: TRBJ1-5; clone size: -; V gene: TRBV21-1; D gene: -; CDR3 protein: CASSGVRTDYSNQPQHF; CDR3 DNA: TGTGCCAGCAGCGGGGTGCGAACAGACTATAGCAATCAGCCCCAGCATTTT
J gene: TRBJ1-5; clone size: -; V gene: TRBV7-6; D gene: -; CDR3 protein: CASSLDISQPQHF; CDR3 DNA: TGTGCCAGCAGCCTGGACATATCCCAGCCCCAGCATTTT
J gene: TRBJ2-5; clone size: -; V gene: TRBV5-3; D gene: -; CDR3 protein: CACMGTRGGPRHGETQYF; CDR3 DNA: TGTGCCTGCATGGGTACTCGCGGGGGCCCCCGCCACGGAGAGACCCAGTACTTC
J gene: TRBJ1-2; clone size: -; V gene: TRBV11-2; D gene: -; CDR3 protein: CASSLMGSGSYGYTF; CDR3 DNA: TGTGCCAGCAGCTTAATGGGATCGGGGAGCTATGGCTACACCTTC
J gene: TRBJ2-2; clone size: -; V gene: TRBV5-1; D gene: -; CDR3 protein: CASSLAGTNTGELFF; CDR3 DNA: TGCGCCAGCAGCTTGGCAGGGACGAACACCGGGGAGCTGTTTTTT
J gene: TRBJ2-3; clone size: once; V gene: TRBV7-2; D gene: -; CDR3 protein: CASSPRTGTPDTQYF; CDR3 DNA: TGTGCCAGCAGCCCCCGAACAGGGACCCCAGATACGCAGTATTTT
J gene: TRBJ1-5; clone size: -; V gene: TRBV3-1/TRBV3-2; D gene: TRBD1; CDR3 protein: CASSGQGANQPQHF; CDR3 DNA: TGTGCCAGCAGCGGACAGGGAGCGAATCAGCCCCAGCATTTT
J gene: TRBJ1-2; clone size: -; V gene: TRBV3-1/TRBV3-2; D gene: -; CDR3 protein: CASSQGTRYGYTF; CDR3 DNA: TGTGCCAGCAGCCAAGGTACCCGGTATGGCTACACCTTC
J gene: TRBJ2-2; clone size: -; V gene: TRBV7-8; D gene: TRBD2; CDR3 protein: CASIPREGVPVTGELFF; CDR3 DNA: TGTGCCAGCATCCCCCGGGAGGGTGTCCCGGTCACCGGGGAGCTGTTTTTT
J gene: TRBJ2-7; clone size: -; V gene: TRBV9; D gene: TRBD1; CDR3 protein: CASSAGTGDYYEQYF; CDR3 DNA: TGTGCCAGCAGCGCCGGGACAGGGGATTACTACGAGCAGTACTTC
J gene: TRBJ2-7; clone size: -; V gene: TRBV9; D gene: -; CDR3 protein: CASSPGPLYEQYF; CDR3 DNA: TGTGCCAGCAGCCCTGGGCCCCTCTACGAGCAGTACTTC
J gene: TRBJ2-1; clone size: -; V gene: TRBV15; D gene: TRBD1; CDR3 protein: CATSTEQGNEQFF; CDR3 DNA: TGTGCCACCAGCACGGAACAGGGGAATGAGCAGTTCTTC
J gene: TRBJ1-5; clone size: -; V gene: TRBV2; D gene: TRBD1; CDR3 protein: CASSEARTGGGQPQHF; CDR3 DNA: TGTGCCAGCAGTGAAGCTAGGACAGGGGGCGGCCAGCCCCAGCATTTT
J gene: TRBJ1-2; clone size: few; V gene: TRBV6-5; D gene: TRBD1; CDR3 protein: CASRRQGGYTF; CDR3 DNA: TGTGCCAGCAGAAGACAGGGTGGCTACACCTTC
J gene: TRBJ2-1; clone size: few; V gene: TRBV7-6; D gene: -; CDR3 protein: CASSAAQGLGEQFF; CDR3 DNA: TGTGCCAGCAGCGCCGCGCAGGGACTGGGTGAGCAGTTCTTC
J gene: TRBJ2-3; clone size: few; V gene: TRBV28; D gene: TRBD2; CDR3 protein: CASRPGLAETDTQYF; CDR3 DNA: TGTGCCAGCAGACCGGGACTAGCGGAAACAGATACGCAGTATTTT
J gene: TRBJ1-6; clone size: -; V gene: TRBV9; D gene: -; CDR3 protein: CASSVGQGSYDSPLHF; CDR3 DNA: TGTGCCAGCAGCGTAGGGCAGGGGAGTTATGATTCACCCCTCCACTTT
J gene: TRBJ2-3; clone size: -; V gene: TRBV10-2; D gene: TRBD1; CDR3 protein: CASKTGQGVSTDTQYF; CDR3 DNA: TGCGCCAGCAAGACGGGGCAGGGGGTCAGCACAGATACGCAGTATTTT
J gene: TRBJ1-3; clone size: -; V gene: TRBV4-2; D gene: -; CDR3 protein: CASSQVEVSSGNTIYF; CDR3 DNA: TGTGCCAGCAGCCAAGTAGAGGTCAGCTCTGGAAACACCATATATTTT
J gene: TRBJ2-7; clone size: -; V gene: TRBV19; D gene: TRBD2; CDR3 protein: CASSTGLAGGINSYEQYF; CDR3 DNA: TGTGCCAGTAGCACCGGACTAGCGGGGGGAATTAATTCCTACGAGCAGTACTTC
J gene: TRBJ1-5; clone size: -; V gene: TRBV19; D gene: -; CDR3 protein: CASRIQVGSNQPQHF; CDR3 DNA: TGTGCCAGTAGGATCCAGGTCGGAAGCAATCAGCCCCAGCATTTT
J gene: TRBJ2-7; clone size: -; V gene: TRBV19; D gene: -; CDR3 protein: CASSTGVSSYEQYF; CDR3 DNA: TGTGCCAGTAGTACAGGGGTGAGCTCCTACGAGCAGTACTTC
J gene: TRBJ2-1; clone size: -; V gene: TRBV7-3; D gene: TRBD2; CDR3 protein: CASSLKGTSGYNEQFF; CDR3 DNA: TGTGCCAGCAGCTTAAAGGGGACTAGCGGCTACAATGAGCAGTTCTTC